This is a list of T cell receptor beta chains from one sample in a study of T-cell memory formation after mild COVID-19. TCRdb fed the 5' RACE reads into MiXCR, producing one record per CDR3 protein. The sample holds roughly 610,000 distinct CDR3 sequences, about 18% seen once. Input material: PBMCs or a T cell subset sorted from them (not recorded which). The receptors were sampled from an adult woman who had mild COVID-19 (a few samples of this study predate the infection). Cell type and time point are not known. Each CDR3 is given without its conserved first and last residue.

v_call,cdr3_aa
TRBV29-1,SVELPFTGGYT
TRBV20-1,SANALLAPSSYNEQF
TRBV28,ASSSDRGSNYGYT
TRBV25-1,ASSDMGKGDNQPQH
TRBV20-1,RAKTSGAYNEQF
TRBV12-3/TRBV12-4,ASSLAGGNTGELF
TRBV18,ASSGDRDDTDTQY
TRBV7-2,ASSPTGRSEQY
TRBV7-2,ASSRKLGTGGPLIPLY
TRBV5-5,ASSLPLVLNTEAF
TRBV27,ASGHTGHLNSYEQY
TRBV7-2,ASSIGMAGQLT
TRBV7-2,ASSLSNGGFGAF
TRBV11-3,ASSGGTGAGTQY
TRBV6-2/TRBV6-3,ASSYSGLPYEQY
TRBV25-1,ASSDSPNYGYT
TRBV5-4,ASSLEASAETQY
TRBV5-1,ASSNTGASYEQY
TRBV24-1,ATSEQQGETEAF
TRBV7-9,ASSLAVRGETQY
TRBV19,ASSGPGDTGELF
TRBV20-1,SARIINRFYGYT
TRBV6-6,ASRGGQGVSGELF
TRBV29-1,SVFAGELF
TRBV7-3,ASSLRAGQGEAF
TRBV11-2,ASSLEGPGMNTEAF
TRBV7-9,ASSLRRDIYNSPLH
TRBV9,ASSVGSGGGPYEQY
TRBV5-1,ASSSTSGTGTRGELF
TRBV25-1,ASRNTGELF
TRBV7-8,ASSLRDGWGTEAF
TRBV7-6,ASSLYRGLGGNEQF
TRBV6-5,ASSYRVYTEAF
TRBV12-3/TRBV12-4,ASSFPAHGGTGDTDTQY
TRBV20-1,SASFTRTSTDTQY
TRBV5-1,ASSWELSTGELF
TRBV30,AWGGHTEAF
TRBV6-1,ASSDSPAAAAVGGNTIY
TRBV18,ASSPRGRYTEAF
TRBV7-6,ASSLPRRGGSSLETQY
TRBV5-1,ASQLAGNYGYT
TRBV7-3,ASSLGQVEEQF